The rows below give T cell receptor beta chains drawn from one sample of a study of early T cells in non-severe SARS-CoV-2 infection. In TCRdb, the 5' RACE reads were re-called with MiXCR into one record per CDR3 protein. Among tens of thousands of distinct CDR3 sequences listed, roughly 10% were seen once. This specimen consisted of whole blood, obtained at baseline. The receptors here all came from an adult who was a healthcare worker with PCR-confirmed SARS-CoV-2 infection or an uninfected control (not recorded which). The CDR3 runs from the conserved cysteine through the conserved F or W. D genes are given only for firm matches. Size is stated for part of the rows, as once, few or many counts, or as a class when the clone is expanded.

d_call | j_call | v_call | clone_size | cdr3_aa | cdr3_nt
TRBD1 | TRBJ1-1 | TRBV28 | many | CASSWDREAFF | TGTGCCAGCAGTTGGGACAGGGAAGCTTTCTTT
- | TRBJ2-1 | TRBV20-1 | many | CSARASFKSPGSEQFF | TGCAGTGCTAGAGCCTCGTTTAAATCCCCGGGTAGTGAGCAGTTCTTC
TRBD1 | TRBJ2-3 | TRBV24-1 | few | CATSDLPGQTEGDTQYF | TGTGCCACCAGTGATTTGCCGGGACAGACGGAAGGGGATACGCAGTATTTT
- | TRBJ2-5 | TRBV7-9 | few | CASSLNQINSQETQYF | TGTGCCAGCAGCTTAAATCAAATTAACAGCCAAGAGACCCAGTACTTC
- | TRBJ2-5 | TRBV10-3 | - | CAISESNQETKYF | TGTGCCATCAGTGAGTCGAATCAAGAGACCAAGTACTTC
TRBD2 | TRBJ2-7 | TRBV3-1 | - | CASSRPTSGYIIYEQYF | TGTGCCAGCAGCCGACCCACTAGCGGCTATATTATCTACGAGCAGTACTTC
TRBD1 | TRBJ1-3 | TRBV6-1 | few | CASKPTGGTNTTYF | TGTGCCAGCAAGCCGACAGGGGGAACAAACACCACATATTTT
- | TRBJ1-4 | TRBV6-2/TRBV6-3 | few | CASSYHRLSRATNEKLFF | TGTGCCAGCAGCTACCACCGTCTGAGCAGGGCTACTAATGAAAAACTGTTTTTT
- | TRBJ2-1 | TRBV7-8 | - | CASSLVTGTNSEFF | TGTGCCAGCAGCTTAGTGACAGGTACGAATAGCGAGTTCTTC
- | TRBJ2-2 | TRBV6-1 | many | CASSTLGAGPGELFF | TGTGCCAGCAGTACGTTGGGGGCGGGGCCCGGGGAGCTGTTTTTT
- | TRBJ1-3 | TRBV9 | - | CASSAVGAGNSGNTIYF | TGTGCCAGCAGCGCCGTGGGGGCAGGGAATTCTGGAAACACCATATATTTT
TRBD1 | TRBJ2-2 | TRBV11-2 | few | CASSPPGTVGTGELFF | TGTGCCAGCAGCCCTCCCGGGACAGTGGGAACCGGGGAGCTGTTTTTT
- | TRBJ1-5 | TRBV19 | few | CASSQAGEQPQHF | TGTGCCAGTAGTCAGGCAGGCGAACAGCCCCAGCATTTT
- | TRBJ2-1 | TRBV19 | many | CASSITGSQWQFF | TGTGCCAGTAGTATAACGGGGTCCCAATGGCAGTTCTTC
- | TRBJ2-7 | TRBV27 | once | CASSFARSSYEQYF | TGTGCCAGCAGTTTTGCTAGGAGCTCCTACGAGCAGTACTTC
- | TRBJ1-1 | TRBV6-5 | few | CASSNGLNTEAFF | TGTGCCAGCAGTAACGGACTGAACACTGAAGCTTTCTTT
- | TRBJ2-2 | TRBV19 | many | CASSIPGLPFTGELFF | TGTGCCAGTAGTATTCCGGGACTTCCGTTCACCGGGGAGCTGTTTTTT
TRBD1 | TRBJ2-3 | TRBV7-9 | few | CASSLRGQSTDTQYF | TGTGCCAGCAGCTTAAGGGGGCAGAGCACAGATACGCAGTATTTT
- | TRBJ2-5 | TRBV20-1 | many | CSARAYRLGETQYF | TGCAGTGCTAGAGCTTACAGGCTGGGAGAGACCCAGTACTTC
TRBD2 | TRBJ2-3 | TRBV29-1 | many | CSVVLAGDRYTQYF | TGCAGCGTGGTACTAGCGGGAGATCGGTATACGCAGTATTTT
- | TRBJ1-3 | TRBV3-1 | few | CASSHLGVTGNTIYF | TGTGCCAGCAGCCACCTAGGTGTTACTGGAAACACCATATATTTT
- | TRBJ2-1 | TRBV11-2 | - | CASSSHSGGEQFF | TGTGCCAGCAGCAGCCACAGTGGGGGTGAGCAGTTCTTC
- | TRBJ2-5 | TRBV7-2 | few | CASSQLETQYF | TGTGCCAGCAGCCAACTCGAGACCCAGTACTTC
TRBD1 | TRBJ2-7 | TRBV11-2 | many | CASRRDRQDWDEQYF | TGTGCCAGCAGGAGGGACAGGCAAGATTGGGACGAGCAGTACTTC
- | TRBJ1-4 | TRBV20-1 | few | CSATYLSEDEKLFF | TGCAGTGCCACCTATTTAAGCGAGGATGAAAAACTGTTTTTT
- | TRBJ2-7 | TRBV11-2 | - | CASSSVYEQYF | TGTGCCAGCAGCTCCGTCTACGAGCAGTACTTC
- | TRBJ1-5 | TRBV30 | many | CAWGDDAGTSLHF | TGTGCCTGGGGGGACGATGCCGGGACAAGTCTGCATTTT
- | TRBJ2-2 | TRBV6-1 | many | CASSEAQGPGELFF | TGTGCCAGCAGTGAAGCTCAGGGCCCCGGGGAGCTGTTTTTT
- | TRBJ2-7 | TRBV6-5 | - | CASSYAGYVYEQYF | TGTGCCAGCAGTTACGCAGGATACGTCTACGAGCAGTACTTC
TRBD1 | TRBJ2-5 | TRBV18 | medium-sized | CASSPFGTDQETQYF | TGTGCCAGCTCACCATTTGGGACAGATCAAGAGACCCAGTACTTC
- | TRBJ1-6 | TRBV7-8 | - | CASSLEQRYSPLHF | TGTGCCAGCAGCTTAGAACAGAGATATTCACCCCTCCACTTT
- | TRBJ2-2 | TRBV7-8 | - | CASSRAVGGTGELFF | TGTGCCAGCAGCCGTGCAGTCGGGGGCACCGGGGAGCTGTTTTTT
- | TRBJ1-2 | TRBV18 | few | CASSPWESNYGYTF | TGTGCCAGCTCACCTTGGGAATCTAACTATGGCTACACCTTC
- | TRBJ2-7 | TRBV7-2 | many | CASSLEGPGDEQYF | TGTGCCAGCAGCTTAGAAGGACCAGGGGACGAGCAGTACTTC
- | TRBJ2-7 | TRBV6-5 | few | CASSYRVGYEQYF | TGTGCCAGCAGTTACAGGGTCGGCTACGAGCAGTACTTC
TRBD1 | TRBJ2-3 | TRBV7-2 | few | CASSLLQGATDTQYF | TGTGCCAGCAGCTTACTTCAGGGGGCGACAGATACGCAGTATTTT
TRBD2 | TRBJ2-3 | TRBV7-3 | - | CASSPNSAGASDTQYF | TGTGCCAGCAGCCCCAATTCAGCGGGAGCATCCGATACGCAGTATTTT
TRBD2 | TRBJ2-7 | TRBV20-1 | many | CSAGGIERPPNIYEQYF | TGCAGTGCGGGAGGGATAGAAAGACCCCCTAACATCTACGAGCAGTACTTC
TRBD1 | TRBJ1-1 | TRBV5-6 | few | CASSDRGLGAFF | TGTGCCAGCAGCGACAGGGGGCTTGGAGCTTTCTTT
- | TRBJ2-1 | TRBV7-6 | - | CASSREVSYNEQFF | TGTGCCAGCAGCAGAGAGGTTTCCTACAATGAGCAGTTCTTC
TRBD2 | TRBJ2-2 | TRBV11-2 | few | CASSWSSGNTGELFF | TGTGCCAGCAGCTGGTCTAGCGGAAACACCGGGGAGCTGTTTTTT
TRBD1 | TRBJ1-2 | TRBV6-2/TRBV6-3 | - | CASSFTGQGVANYGYTF | TGTGCCAGCAGTTTCACGGGACAGGGGGTAGCTAACTATGGCTACACCTTC
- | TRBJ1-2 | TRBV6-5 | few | CASSYSYPGTIYPVYGYTF | TGTGCCAGCAGTTACTCCTATCCCGGGACAATCTATCCCGTCTATGGCTACACCTTC
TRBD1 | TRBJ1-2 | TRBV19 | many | CASMDRGLLVVPGYTF | TGTGCCAGTATGGACAGGGGGCTTCTTGTTGTGCCCGGCTACACCTTC
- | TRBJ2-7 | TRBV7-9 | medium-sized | CASSLSDGAYEQYF | TGTGCCAGCAGCTTGTCCGACGGAGCCTACGAGCAGTACTTC
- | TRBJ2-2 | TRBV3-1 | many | CASSPPRGGTGELFF | TGTGCCAGCAGCCCCCCGCGGGGAGGCACCGGGGAGCTGTTTTTT
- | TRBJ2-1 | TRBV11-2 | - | CASSKAGDGANEQFF | TGTGCCAGCAGCAAGGCCGGGGATGGTGCCAATGAGCAGTTCTTC
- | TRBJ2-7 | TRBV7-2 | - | CASSLAEMGAYEQYF | TGTGCCAGCAGCTTAGCGGAAATGGGTGCCTACGAGCAGTACTTC
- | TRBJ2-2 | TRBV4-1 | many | CASSQDQGFTGELFF | TGCGCCAGCAGCCAAGATCAGGGGTTTACCGGGGAGCTGTTTTTT
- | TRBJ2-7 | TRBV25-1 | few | CASSVKGYEQYF | TGTGCCAGCAGTGTCAAGGGGTACGAGCAGTACTTC
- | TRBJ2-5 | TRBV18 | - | CASSPRGETQYF | TGTGCCAGCTCACCGAGGGGAGAGACCCAGTACTTC
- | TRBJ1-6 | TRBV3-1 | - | CASSLRDNNSPLHF | TGTGCCAGCAGCCTCCGGGACAATAATTCACCCCTCCACTTT
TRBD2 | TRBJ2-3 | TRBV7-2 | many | CASSALGTSGALF | TGTGCCAGCAGCGCGCTTGGGACTAGCGGGGCTCTTTTT
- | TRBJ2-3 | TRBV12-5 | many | CASGLSAAPRHTDTQYF | TGTGCTAGTGGTTTGTCGGCAGCCCCTCGGCACACAGATACGCAGTATTTT
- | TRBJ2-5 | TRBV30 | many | CAWSGADQETQYF | TGTGCCTGGAGTGGTGCGGACCAAGAGACCCAGTACTTC
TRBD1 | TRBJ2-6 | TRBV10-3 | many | CAIRADRGPSGANVLTF | TGTGCCATCAGAGCGGACAGGGGGCCCTCTGGGGCCAACGTCCTGACTTTC
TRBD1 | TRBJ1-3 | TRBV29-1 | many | CSARGTGVGNTIYF | TGCAGCGCTAGAGGGACAGGGGTCGGAAACACCATATATTTT